These 11 T cell receptor beta chains share one sample of origin, sequenced in a study of T cells after yellow fever vaccination. TCRdb called the 5' RACE reads again in MiXCR, with one record for every CDR3 protein. The sample lists nearly 300,000 distinct CDR3 sequences; around 8.6% were seen once. The sequences come from CD4+ T cells sorted from PBMCs, collected 5 days after the yellow fever booster vaccination. These receptors were collected from a young man who received the YFV17D yellow fever vaccine.

This clonotype was seen ten or more times. The genes are TRBV3-1 and TRBJ1-6; D possibly corresponds to TRBD1 (6 bases). V was pared by 4 bases and J by 4 bases, with 8 bases between. This CDR3 has 14 amino acids. Germline V CDR1 and CDR2: LGHDT, YNNKEL (reference sequence). CDR3 bases: TGTGCCAGCAGCCGAAGGGGGTATAATTCACCCCTCCACTTT. Protein: CASSRRGYNSPLHF.

The CDR3 DNA sequence: TGTGCCAGCAGTCCCACGGAGAATTCACCCCTCCACTTT. Translating it yields CASSPTENSPLHF. This chain connects TRBV6-5 to TRBJ1-6; D gene unclear. V was clipped by 5 bases and J by 7 bases, with 9 bases between them. Germline CDR1 and CDR2: MNHEY and SVGAGI. This CDR3 contains 13 residues.

Only a few counts were recorded for this clonotype. The chain recombines TRBV2 with TRBJ2-2, with D perhaps TRBD1 or TRBD2 (6 bases each). The V gene's germline CDR1 is SNHLY and CDR2 FYNNEI. CDR3 size: 15 residues. V dropped 1 base and J dropped 4 bases, with 10 bases sitting between them. The CDR3 sequence is CASSEDGGLTGELFF. In DNA form, the CDR3 reads TGTGCCAGCAGTGAAGACGGGGGCCTCACCGGGGAGCTGTTTTTT. Drawing the rest from reference TRBV2 and TRBJ2-2, the complete variable domain is EPEVTQTPSHQVTQMGQEVILRCVPISNHLYFYWYRQILGQKVEFLVSFYNNEISEKSEIFDDQFSVERPDGSNFTLKIRSTKLEDSAMYFCASSEDGGLTGELFFGEGSRLTVL.

The sample holds many counts of this clonotype. V is TRBV11-2 and J is TRBJ2-5, with TRBD1 matching 7 bases. The germline V gene encodes CDR1 SGHAT and CDR2 FQNNGV. Trimming at V came to 5 bases and at J to 1 base, leaving 4 bases not matched to a gene. The CDR3 is 14 residues long. The chain's CDR3 is CASSPGGTQETQYF. The DNA of the CDR3 is TGTGCCAGCAGCCCAGGGGGTACCCAAGAGACCCAGTACTTC.

Ten or more counts support this clonotype. The gene calls are TRBV11-3 and TRBJ2-3, with a possible D match to TRBD1 (5 bases). This CDR3 has 14 residues. The V gene's germline CDR1 is SGHNT and CDR2 YENEEA. V was cut by 5 bases and J by 8 bases, with 17 bases left in between. The DNA of the CDR3 is TGTGCCAGCAGCCTGACCCAGGGTACGGCTACGCAGTATTTT. Its translation is CASSLTQGTATQYF.

This clonotype was detected many times. This rearrangement joins TRBV4-3 to TRBJ2-4; 8 bases line up with TRBD2. This CDR3 has 15 amino acids. The germline V gene has CDR1 LGHNA and CDR2 YSLEER. With V trimmed by 4 bases and J by 8 bases, 10 bases remained unmatched. The CDR3 loop reads CASSPRRGGPDIQYF. DNA for the CDR3: TGCGCCAGCAGCCCCAGACGGGGGGGGCCGGACATTCAGTACTTC.

This clonotype was observed at least ten times. CDR3 coding DNA: TGTGCCAGCAGCTTAGAGGGTCGACAGGGACTGCAGTATTTT. Amino acids: CASSLEGRQGLQYF. This chain uses TRBV11-3 with TRBJ2-3, with D possibly matching TRBD1 (7 bases). Trimming left V 0 bases short and J 11 bases short, with 15 bases between. CDR1 and CDR2 (germline): SGHNT, YENEEA. There are 14 residues in the CDR3.

The chain is built from TRBV20-1 and TRBJ2-7; D possibly corresponds to TRBD2 (6 bases). The CDR3 consists of 14 residues. The germline CDR1 and CDR2 sequences are DFQATT and SNEGSKA (reference sequence). V was pared by 0 bases and J by 2 bases, with 11 bases between. In nucleotides, the CDR3 is TGCAGTGCTAGAGATGTCGGGAGAGCCTACGAGCAGTACTTC. Protein product: CSARDVGRAYEQYF.

The chain couples TRBV6-2 or TRBV6-3 to TRBJ2-5, with 7 bases fitting TRBD1. Germline CDR1 is MNHEY and CDR2 is SVGEGT. The CDR3 extends over 17 amino acids. V lost 6 bases to trimming and J lost 6 bases; unmatched junction nucleotides: 19. The CDR3 is CASSPQGDSIRDKTQYF. The CDR3, as DNA: TGTGCCAGCAGCCCCCAGGGGGACAGCATTCGCGACAAGACCCAGTACTTC.

This clonotype was seen only a few times. Here the CDR3 reads CASSADPRDTYEQYF. The CDR3, as DNA: TGTGCCAGCAGCGCGGACCCCAGGGACACCTACGAGCAGTACTTC. The chain couples TRBV9 to TRBJ2-7; a weak D match, TRBD1 (6 bases). The CDR3 sequence is 15 residues long. Trimming removed 3 bases at V and 2 bases at J, with 15 bases between. The germline CDR1 and CDR2 sequences are SGDLS and YYNGEE.

V gene TRBV5-4 combines with J gene TRBJ2-7; D not resolved. The CDR3 runs 15 residues. In germline, CDR1 is SGHNT, CDR2 YYREEE (reference sequence). Trimming took off 4 bases at V and 2 bases at J, with 16 bases between the two ends. The CDR3 protein is CASSPDPDATYEQYF. As DNA, the CDR3 is TGTGCCAGCAGCCCGGACCCCGACGCTACCTACGAGCAGTACTTC.